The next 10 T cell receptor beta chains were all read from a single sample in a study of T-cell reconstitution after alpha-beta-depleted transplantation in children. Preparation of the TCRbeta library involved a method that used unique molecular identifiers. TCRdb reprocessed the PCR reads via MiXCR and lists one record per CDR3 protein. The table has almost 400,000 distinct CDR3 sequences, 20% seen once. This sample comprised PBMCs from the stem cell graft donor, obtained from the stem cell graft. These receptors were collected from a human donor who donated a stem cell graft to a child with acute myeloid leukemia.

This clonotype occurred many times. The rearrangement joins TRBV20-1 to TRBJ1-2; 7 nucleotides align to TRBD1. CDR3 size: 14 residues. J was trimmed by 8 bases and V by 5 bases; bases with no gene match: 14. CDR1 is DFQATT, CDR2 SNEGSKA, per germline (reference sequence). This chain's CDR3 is CSAQLTDRTRGYTF. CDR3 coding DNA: TGCAGTGCTCAACTGACGGACAGGACGAGAGGCTACACCTTC.

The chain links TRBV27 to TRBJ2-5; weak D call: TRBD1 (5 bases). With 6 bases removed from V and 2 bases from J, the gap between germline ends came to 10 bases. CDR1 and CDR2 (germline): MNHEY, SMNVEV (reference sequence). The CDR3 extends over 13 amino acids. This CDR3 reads CASSHDRQETQYF. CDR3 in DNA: TGTGCCAGCAGCCACGACAGACAAGAGACCCAGTACTTC.

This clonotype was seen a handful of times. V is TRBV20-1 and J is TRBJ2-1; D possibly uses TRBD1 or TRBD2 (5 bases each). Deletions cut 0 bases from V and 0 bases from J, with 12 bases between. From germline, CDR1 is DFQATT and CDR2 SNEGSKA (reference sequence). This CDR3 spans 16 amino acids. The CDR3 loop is CSARDRGPGSYNEQFF. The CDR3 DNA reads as TGCAGTGCTAGAGATAGGGGACCGGGCTCCTACAATGAGCAGTTCTTC.

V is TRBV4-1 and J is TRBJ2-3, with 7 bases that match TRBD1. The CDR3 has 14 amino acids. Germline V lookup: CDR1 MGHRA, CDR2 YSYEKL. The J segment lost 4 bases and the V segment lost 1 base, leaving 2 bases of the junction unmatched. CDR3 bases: TGCGCCAGCAGCCAAGTGCAGGGGGCAGATACGCAGTATTTT. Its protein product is CASSQVQGADTQYF.

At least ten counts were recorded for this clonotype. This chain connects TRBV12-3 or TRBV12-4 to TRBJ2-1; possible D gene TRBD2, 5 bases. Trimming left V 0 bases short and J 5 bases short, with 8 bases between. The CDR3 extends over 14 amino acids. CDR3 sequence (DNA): TGTGCCAGCAGTTTAGCGCCGGGGAACAATGAGCAGTTCTTC. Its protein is CASSLAPGNNEQFF.

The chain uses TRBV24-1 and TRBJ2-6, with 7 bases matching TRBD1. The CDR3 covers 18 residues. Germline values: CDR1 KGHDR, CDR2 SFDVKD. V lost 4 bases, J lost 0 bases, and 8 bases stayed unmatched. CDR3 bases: TGTGCCACCAGTGACCAGGGGGTCTCAAGCTCTGGGGCCAACGTCCTGACTTTC. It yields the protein CATSDQGVSSSGANVLTF.

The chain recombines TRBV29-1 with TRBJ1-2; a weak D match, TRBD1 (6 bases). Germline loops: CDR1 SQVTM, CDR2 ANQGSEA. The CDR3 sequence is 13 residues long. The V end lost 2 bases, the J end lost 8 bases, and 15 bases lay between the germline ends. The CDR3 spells CSVEKQGGEGYTF. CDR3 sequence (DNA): TGCAGCGTTGAAAAACAGGGAGGTGAGGGCTACACCTTC.

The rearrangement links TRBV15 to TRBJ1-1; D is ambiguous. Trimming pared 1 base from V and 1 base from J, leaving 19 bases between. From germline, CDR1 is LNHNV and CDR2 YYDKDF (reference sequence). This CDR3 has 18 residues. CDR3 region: CATSRGSGGFEWNTEAFF. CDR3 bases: TGTGCCACCAGCAGAGGATCGGGAGGGTTCGAGTGGAACACTGAAGCTTTCTTT.

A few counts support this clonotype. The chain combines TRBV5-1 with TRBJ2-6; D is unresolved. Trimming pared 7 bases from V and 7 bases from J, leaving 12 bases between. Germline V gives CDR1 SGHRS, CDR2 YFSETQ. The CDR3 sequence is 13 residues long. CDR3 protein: CASGRSVANVLTF. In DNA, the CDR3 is TGCGCCAGCGGTCGCTCCGTAGCCAACGTCCTGACTTTC.

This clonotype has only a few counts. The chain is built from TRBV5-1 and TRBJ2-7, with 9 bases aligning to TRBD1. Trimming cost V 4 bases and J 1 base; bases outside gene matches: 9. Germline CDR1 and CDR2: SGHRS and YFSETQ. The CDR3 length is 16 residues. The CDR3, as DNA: TGCGCCAGCAGCCCGAGTCCGGGACAGGGATCCTACGAGCAGTACTTC. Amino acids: CASSPSPGQGSYEQYF.